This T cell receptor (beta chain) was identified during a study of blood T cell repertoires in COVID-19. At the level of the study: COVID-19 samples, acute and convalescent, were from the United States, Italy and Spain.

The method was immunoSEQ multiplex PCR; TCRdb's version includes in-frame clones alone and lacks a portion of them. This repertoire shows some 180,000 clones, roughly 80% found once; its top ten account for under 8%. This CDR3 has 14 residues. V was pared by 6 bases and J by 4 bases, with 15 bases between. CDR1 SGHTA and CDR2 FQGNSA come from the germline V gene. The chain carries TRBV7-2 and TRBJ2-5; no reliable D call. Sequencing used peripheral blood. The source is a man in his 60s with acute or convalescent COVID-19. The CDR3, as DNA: TGTGCCAGCAGATCCCGAGAGGCGCGAGAGACCCAGTACTTC. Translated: CASRSREARETQYF. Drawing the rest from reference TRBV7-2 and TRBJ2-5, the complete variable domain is GAGVSQSPSNKVTEKGKDVELRCDPISGHTALYWYRQSLGQGLEFLIYFQGNSAPDKSGLPSDRFSAERTGGSVSTLTIQRTQQEDSAVYLCASRSREARETQYFGPGTRLLVL.